This entry is about one TCR beta chain. The CDR3 loop spans 17 amino acids. The V segment lost 4 bases and the J segment 5 bases; nucleotides outside the gene matches: 16. Germline V gives CDR1 SGHNT, CDR2 YYREEE (reference sequence). The sample is drawn from a study of shared clonotypes between healthy human individuals. Study context: Used for every donor were three CD4 naive, three CD4 memory, two CD8 naive and one CD8 memory plate.

The method was immunoSEQ multiplex PCR; TCRdb's version includes in-frame clones alone and lacks a portion of them. This sample has more than 550,000 clones; about two thirds occur once, and the top ten carry 1.8%. Material for sequencing was memory CD4+ T cells sorted from blood. The sample's subset: CD45RA-negative fraction. The rearrangement links TRBV5-4 to TRBJ2-7, with 9 nucleotides matching TRBD1. The source is a woman aged 25-40 years in good health. The CDR3 protein is CASSLIHRGRGKNEQYF. The CDR3 DNA reads as TGTGCCAGCAGCCTAATCCACAGGGGGCGGGGTAAAAACGAGCAGTACTTC.